This TCR beta chain stems from a study of neoadjuvant anti-PD-1 for oral cavity cancer. Concerning this clone: Its antigen is as yet unknown.

The table came from immunoSEQ multiplex PCR; TCRdb's copy has only in-frame clones and leaves some out. The repertoire holds 13,000 to 15,000 clones, with roughly 67% as singletons. Germline-derived CDR1 and CDR2 are SNHLY and FYNNEI. V was clipped by 5 bases and J by 5 bases; unmatched bases: 8. This CDR3 has 14 amino acids. Study-wide results and limits: PBMC Gini-index clonality exceeded responders' in non-responders post-nivolumab.

The J gene is TRBJ1-2, the V gene TRBV2; TRBD1 agrees at 7 bases. The sequenced sample was PBMCs, obtained before nivolumab (anti-PD-1) treatment. This clonotype was sampled from a person between 35 and 79 years old with oral cavity squamous cell carcinoma. The CDR3 DNA is TGTGCCAGCAGTCCTGGGACAGTCTTTTATGGCTACACCTTC. Protein sequence: CASSPGTVFYGYTF.